The 9 T cell receptor beta chains reported below all come from one sample, sequenced in a study of cytomegalovirus exposure and HLA in healthy donors. Use of 60 Vbeta and 13 Jbeta primers characterized the PCR. Sequencing used immunoSEQ multiplex PCR; TCRdb keeps in-frame clones, though not all of them. The data contain around 150,000 clones, roughly 80% of them seen just once; the ten biggest clones take up about 12%. Sequenced material: PBMCs. These receptors all come from a woman in her 50s in good health and CMV-seronegative.

J is TRBJ2-3 and V is TRBV6-5; D is uncertain. The V gene's germline CDR1 is MNHEY and CDR2 SVGAGI. Trimming took 2 bases from V and 0 from J, leaving 6 bases between them. The CDR3 extends over 14 amino acids. CDR3 in amino acids: CASSYRFSTDTQYF. CDR3 bases: TGTGCCAGCAGTTACCGGTTTAGCACAGATACGCAGTATTTT.

The chain has TRBV5-5 and TRBJ2-7; 7 nucleotides line up with TRBD1. The trim removed 4 bases at V and 2 bases at J, leaving 3 bases unmatched. Germline V lookup: CDR1 SGHKS, CDR2 YYEKEE (reference sequence). CDR3 length equals 13 residues. The CDR3 DNA follows: TGTGCCAGCAGCAGGGACAGCGCCTACGAGCAGTACTTC. Protein sequence: CASSRDSAYEQYF. Together with reference TRBV5-5 and TRBJ2-7, the CDR3 gives the full variable domain: DAGVTQSPTHLIKTRGQQVTLRCSPISGHKSVSWYQQVLGQGPQFIFQYYEKEERGRGNFPDRFSARQFPNYSSELNVNALLLGDSALYLCASSRDSAYEQYFGPGTRLTVT.

J is TRBJ2-3 and V is TRBV4-3, with no clear D. Trimming removed 3 bases at V and 4 bases at J, with 14 bases between. The CDR3 sequence is 15 residues long. The germline V gene has CDR1 LGHNA and CDR2 YSLEER. CDR3 sequence: CASSQSPSAPDTQYF. As DNA, the CDR3 is TGCGCCAGCAGCCAGTCCCCAAGCGCCCCAGATACGCAGTATTTT.

The chain has TRBV12-5 and TRBJ1-1; D remains unclear. Per germline, CDR1 LGHNT and CDR2 FRNRAP. The CDR3 loop spans 13 amino acids. Trimming took off 6 bases at V and 6 bases at J, with 14 bases between the two ends. Here the CDR3 DNA reads TGTGCTAGTGGCTACGAAAGAGGCTCTGAAGCTTTCTTT. Protein sequence: CASGYERGSEAFF.

The chain has TRBV5-4 and TRBJ2-7; 12 nucleotides agree with TRBD1. The CDR3 is 15 amino acids. Germline-derived CDR1 and CDR2 are SGHNT and YYREEE (reference sequence). J gave up 4 bases and V 4 bases, and 6 bases lay outside the gene matches. The CDR3 DNA reads TGTGCCAGCAGCCCCGGGGACAGGGGGCAATACGAGCAGTACTTC. Translated: CASSPGDRGQYEQYF.

This sequence joins TRBV2 and TRBJ1-2, with 8 bases lining up with TRBD1. Unmatched junction bases numbered 8, after V lost 8 bases and J lost 3 bases. Germline V CDR1 and CDR2: SNHLY, FYNNEI. This CDR3 region has 14 residues. CDR3 protein: CASSWRGQDYGYTF. The CDR3 DNA reads TGTGCCAGCTCATGGCGGGGACAGGACTATGGCTACACCTTC.

The genes are TRBV6-5 and TRBJ2-7, with 7 bases identical to TRBD1. Germline values: CDR1 MNHEY, CDR2 SVGAGI. The junction had 5 bases not matched to a gene; V was cut back by 6 bases and J by 0 bases. This CDR3 contains 14 residues. CDR3 nucleotides: TGTGCCAGCAGCCTCCACAGGGGCTCCTACGAGCAGTACTTC. Translation gives CASSLHRGSYEQYF.

The chain recombines TRBV10-3 with TRBJ1-1, with D tentatively TRBD1 (5 bases). This CDR3 contains 14 residues. The V and J ends lost 2 bases and 4 bases respectively, with 11 bases between them. Per germline, CDR1 ENHRY and CDR2 SYGVKD. The CDR3 DNA is TGTGCCATCAGTGAGGGGGCGGATGGCACTGAAGCTTTCTTT. Amino acid sequence: CAISEGADGTEAFF.

The rearrangement links TRBV6-1 to TRBJ2-7; D is perhaps TRBD1 (6 bases). Germline assignment: CDR1 MNHNS and CDR2 SASEGT. This CDR3 is built from 14 residues. Trimming removed 1 base from V and 2 bases from J, with 9 bases in between. The DNA of the CDR3 is TGTGCCAGCAGTGAAGGGGACATGGCCTACGAGCAGTACTTC. It specifies CASSEGDMAYEQYF.